This T cell receptor (beta chain) was identified in a study of immune cell composition in non-small cell lung cancer. Broader study findings: In adenocarcinoma, maximal tumour-associated clone frequency tracked TIL tumour reactivity. Lung squamous cell carcinoma tumours had significantly higher top 10 clone scores and productive clonality than lung adenocarcinoma.

The CDR3 covers 13 residues. Per germline, CDR1 MRHNA and CDR2 SNTAGT. Trimming removed 4 bases at V and 6 bases at J, with 10 bases between. Clones were sequenced by immunoSEQ multiplex PCR, and TCRdb holds only the in-frame ones, with some missing. The sample has some 2,300 clones, over 60% seen once. As for this clone: Its antigen is not identified.

The sequenced sample was lung tumor tissue. The receptor's source is a human donor with non-small cell lung cancer. The chain employs TRBV6-4 and TRBJ1-5; D perhaps matches TRBD1 (5 bases). CDR3 sequence (DNA): TGTGCCAGCAGTGGGGGGGACGGTCAGCCCCAGCATTTT. Translated: CASSGGDGQPQHF.